This T cell receptor (beta chain) was profiled in a study of T cell changes during pregnancy in multiple sclerosis. Looked up from germline, CDR1 is SQVTM and CDR2 is ANQGSEA. The CDR3 sequence is 16 residues long. Sequenced by immunoSEQ multiplex PCR; TCRdb stores in-frame clones only, minus some. The top ten clones hold roughly 0.82% of a sample with 90,000 to 120,000 clones, roughly 90% of them seen once. The sequencing here drew on peripheral blood, taken in the third trimester of pregnancy. The receptor was isolated from a female donor in good health, enrolled as a control in a pregnancy study. The chain employs TRBV29-1 and TRBJ2-3; maybe TRBD2 (6 bases). The CDR3 DNA reads TGCAATCCGTCGGGGCGGGGATCACCTAGCACAGATACGCAGTATTTT. Its protein is CNPSGRGSPSTDTQYF.